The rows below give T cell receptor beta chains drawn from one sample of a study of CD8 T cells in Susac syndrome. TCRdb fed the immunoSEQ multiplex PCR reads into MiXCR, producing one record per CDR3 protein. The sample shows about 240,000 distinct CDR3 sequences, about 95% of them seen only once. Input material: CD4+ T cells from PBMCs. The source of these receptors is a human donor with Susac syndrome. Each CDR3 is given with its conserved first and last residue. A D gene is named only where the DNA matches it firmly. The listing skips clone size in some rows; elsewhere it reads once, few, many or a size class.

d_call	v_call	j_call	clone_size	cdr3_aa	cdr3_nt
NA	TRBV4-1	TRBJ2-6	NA	CASSQDGRRASGANVLTF	TGCGCCAGCAGCCAAGATGGACGCAGAGCCTCTGGGGCCAACGTCCTGACTTTC
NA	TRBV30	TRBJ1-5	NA	CAWSSGWSFNQPQHF	TGTGCCTGGAGCTCCGGGTGGAGTTTCAATCAGCCCCAGCATTTT
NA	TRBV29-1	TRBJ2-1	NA	CSVQRSSYNEQFF	TGCAGCGTCCAGCGGAGCTCCTACAATGAGCAGTTCTTC
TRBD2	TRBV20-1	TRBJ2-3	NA	CSASGVSGRVIDTQYF	TGCAGTGCTAGTGGGGTTAGCGGGAGAGTGATAGATACGCAGTATTTT
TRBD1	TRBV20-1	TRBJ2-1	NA	CSARDWTGNGNEQFF	TGCAGTGCTAGAGACTGGACAGGGAATGGCAATGAGCAGTTCTTC
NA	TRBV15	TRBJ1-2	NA	CATSRDPGFSGYTF	TGTGCCACCAGCAGAGATCCCGGATTCTCTGGCTACACCTTC
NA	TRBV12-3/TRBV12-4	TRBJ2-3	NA	CASSSGDTQYF	TGTGCCAGTAGTTCTGGGGATACGCAGTATTTT
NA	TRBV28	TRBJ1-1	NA	CASILGAGLEAFF	TGTGCCAGCATCCTGGGGGCGGGACTTGAAGCTTTCTTT
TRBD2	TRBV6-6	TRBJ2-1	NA	CASSTGLAGHNEQFF	TGTGCCAGCAGTACCGGCCTAGCGGGCCACAATGAGCAGTTCTTC
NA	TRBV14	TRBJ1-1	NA	CASSQDDGWNTEAFF	TGTGCCAGCAGCCAAGACGACGGGTGGAACACTGAAGCTTTCTTT
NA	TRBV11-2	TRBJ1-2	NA	CASSLVENYGYTF	TGTGCCAGCAGCTTAGTGGAAAACTATGGCTACACCTTC
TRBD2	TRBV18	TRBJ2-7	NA	CASSSLAGGFDEQYF	TGTGCCAGCTCATCCCTAGCGGGAGGGTTTGACGAGCAGTACTTC
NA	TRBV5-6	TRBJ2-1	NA	CASSPDLEGYNEQFF	TGTGCCAGCAGCCCGGACCTCGAGGGTTACAATGAGCAGTTCTTC
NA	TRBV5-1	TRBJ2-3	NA	CASSQGSQGLSTDTQYF	TGCGCCAGCAGCCAGGGATCCCAGGGGCTTAGCACAGATACGCAGTATTTT
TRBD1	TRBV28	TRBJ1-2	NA	CASSLRGRDRAHGYTF	TGTGCCAGCAGTTTAAGGGGGAGGGACAGGGCCCATGGCTACACCTTC
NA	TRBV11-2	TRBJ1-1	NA	CASSPTTTEAFF	TGTGCCAGCAGCCCCACCACCACTGAAGCTTTCTTT
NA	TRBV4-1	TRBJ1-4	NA	CASSQPDRSLTNEKLFF	TGCGCCAGCAGCCAACCCGACAGGTCGCTGACTAATGAAAAACTGTTTTTT
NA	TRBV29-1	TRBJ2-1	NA	CSVNSNNEQFF	TGCAGCGTGAACAGCAACAATGAGCAGTTCTTC
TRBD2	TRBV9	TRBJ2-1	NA	CASSWTSGTNNEQFF	TGTGCCAGCAGCTGGACTAGCGGGACGAACAATGAGCAGTTCTTC
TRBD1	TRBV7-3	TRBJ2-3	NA	CASSYKTGAGRNTQYF	TGTGCCAGCAGCTACAAGACAGGGGCGGGGAGGAATACGCAGTATTTT
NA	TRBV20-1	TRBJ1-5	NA	CSAQGGNQPQHF	TGCAGTGCACAGGGTGGCAATCAGCCCCAGCATTTT
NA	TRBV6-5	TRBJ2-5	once	CASTRQDGETQYF	TGTGCCAGCACCCGCCAAGACGGGGAGACCCAGTACTTC
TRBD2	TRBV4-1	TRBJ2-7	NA	CASSQDSSPGTTPYEQYF	TGCGCCAGCAGCCAAGATTCCTCCCCCGGGACTACACCGTACGAGCAGTACTTC
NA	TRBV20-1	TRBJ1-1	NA	CSARDPPMAFF	TGCAGTGCTAGAGATCCCCCTATGGCTTTCTTT
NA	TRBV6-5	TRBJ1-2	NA	CASSWTGYGYTF	TGTGCCAGCAGCTGGACGGGCTATGGCTACACCTTC
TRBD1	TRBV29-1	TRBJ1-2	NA	CSVGTGLEYGYTF	TGCAGCGTTGGGACAGGGCTCGAGTATGGCTACACCTTC
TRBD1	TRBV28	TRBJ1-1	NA	CASSWGQEAFF	TGTGCCAGCAGTTGGGGACAGGAAGCTTTCTTT
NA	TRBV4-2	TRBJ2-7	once	CASSQIGNLVYEQYF	TGTGCCAGCAGCCAAATTGGCAACCTTGTCTACGAGCAGTACTTC
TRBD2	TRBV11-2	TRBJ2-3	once	CASSLGRLAGVDTQYF	TGTGCCAGCAGCTTAGGAAGACTAGCGGGAGTAGATACGCAGTATTTT
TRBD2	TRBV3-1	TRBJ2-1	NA	CASSVRLAGGPIFNEQFF	TGTGCCAGCAGCGTAAGACTAGCGGGAGGTCCAATATTCAATGAGCAGTTCTTC
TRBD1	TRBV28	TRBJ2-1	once	CASFRQGVRNEQFF	TGTGCCAGCTTTCGACAGGGGGTGCGGAATGAGCAGTTCTTC
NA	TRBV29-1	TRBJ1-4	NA	CSVSDRADNEKLFF	TGCAGCGTTTCCGACAGAGCTGATAATGAAAAACTGTTTTTT
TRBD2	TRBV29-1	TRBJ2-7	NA	CSATSGGTYEQYF	TGCAGCGCCACTAGCGGGGGGACCTACGAGCAGTACTTC
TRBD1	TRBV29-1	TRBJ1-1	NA	CSVMPGQGTEAFF	TGCAGCGTTATGCCGGGACAGGGCACTGAAGCTTTCTTT
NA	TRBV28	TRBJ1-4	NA	CASTATNEKLFF	TGTGCCAGCACCGCAACTAATGAAAAACTGTTTTTT
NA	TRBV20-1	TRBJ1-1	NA	CSAQGMNTEAFF	TGCAGTGCTCAGGGGATGAACACTGAAGCTTTCTTT
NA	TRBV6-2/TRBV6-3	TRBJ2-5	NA	CASSETRKTQYF	TGTGCCAGCAGTGAGACTAGAAAGACCCAGTACTTC
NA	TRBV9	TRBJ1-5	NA	CASSVAGSHNQPQHF	TGTGCCAGCAGCGTAGCAGGCAGCCACAATCAGCCCCAGCATTTT
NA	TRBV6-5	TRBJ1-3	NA	CATAGRSGGRNTIYF	TGTGCCACCGCGGGTCGCTCCGGGGGCAGAAACACCATATATTTT
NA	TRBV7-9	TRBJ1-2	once	CASSLAGSPLALYGYTF	TGTGCCAGCAGCTTAGCAGGATCCCCTTTGGCCCTATATGGCTACACCTTC
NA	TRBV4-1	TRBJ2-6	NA	CASSPPGAGANVLTF	TGCGCCAGCAGCCCCCCGGGGGCTGGGGCCAACGTCCTGACTTTC
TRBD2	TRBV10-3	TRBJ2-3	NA	CAIALAGSDTQYF	TGTGCCATCGCACTAGCGGGGTCAGATACGCAGTATTTT
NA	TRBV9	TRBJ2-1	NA	CASSVLGQSGNEQFF	TGTGCCAGCAGCGTACTCGGCCAGTCGGGGAATGAGCAGTTCTTC
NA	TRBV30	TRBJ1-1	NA	CAWSANRDTEAFF	TGTGCCTGGAGTGCGAACAGGGACACTGAAGCTTTCTTT
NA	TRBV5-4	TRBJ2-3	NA	CASSHGGTDTQYF	TGTGCCAGCAGCCACGGTGGCACAGATACGCAGTATTTT
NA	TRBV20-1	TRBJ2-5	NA	CSAKLLETQYF	TGCAGTGCAAAATTGCTGGAGACCCAGTACTTC
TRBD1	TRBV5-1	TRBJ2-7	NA	CASRTGYSSYEQYF	TGCGCCAGCAGGACAGGGTATAGCTCCTACGAGCAGTACTTC
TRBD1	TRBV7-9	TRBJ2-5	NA	CASGTRGSETQYF	TGTGCCAGCGGAACCAGGGGGTCGGAGACCCAGTACTTC
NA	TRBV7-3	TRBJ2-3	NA	CASSLTVTFTDTQYF	TGTGCCAGCAGCTTAACTGTGACTTTCACAGATACGCAGTATTTT
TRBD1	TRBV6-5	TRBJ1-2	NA	CASRAQGFNYGYTF	TGTGCCAGCAGGGCACAGGGGTTTAACTATGGCTACACCTTC
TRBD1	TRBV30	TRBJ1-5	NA	CAWRLKGAQPQHF	TGTGCCTGGAGATTAAAGGGGGCCCAGCCCCAGCATTTT
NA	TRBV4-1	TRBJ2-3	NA	CASSQTPGLPSTDTQYF	TGCGCCAGCAGCCAAACCCCGGGACTCCCTAGCACAGATACGCAGTATTTT
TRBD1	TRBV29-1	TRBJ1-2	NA	CSVRTGGNGYTF	TGCAGCGTACGGACAGGGGGTAATGGCTACACCTTC